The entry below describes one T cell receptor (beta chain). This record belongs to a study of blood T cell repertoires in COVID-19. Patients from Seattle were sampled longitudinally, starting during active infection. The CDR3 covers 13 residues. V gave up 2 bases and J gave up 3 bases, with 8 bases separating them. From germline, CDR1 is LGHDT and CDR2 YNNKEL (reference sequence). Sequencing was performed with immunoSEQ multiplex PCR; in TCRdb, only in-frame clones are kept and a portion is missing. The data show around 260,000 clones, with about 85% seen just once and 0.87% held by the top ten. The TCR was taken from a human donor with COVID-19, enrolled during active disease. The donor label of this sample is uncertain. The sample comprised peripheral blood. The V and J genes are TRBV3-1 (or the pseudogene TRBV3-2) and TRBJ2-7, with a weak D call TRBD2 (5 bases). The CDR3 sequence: CASSQLANYEQYF. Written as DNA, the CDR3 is TGTGCCAGCAGCCAACTAGCCAACTACGAGCAGTACTTC.